This T cell receptor (beta chain) is drawn from a study of T cells in localized non-small cell lung cancer. Study findings and constraints: Adjacent lung tissue had a median roughly 55 of the top 100 clones found in the tumor. Because researchers sequenced only one region of the tumor, heterogeneity is still possible. Highest T cell clonality was seen in uninvolved adjacent lung, surpassing that measured in tumor.

Trimming removed 5 bases from V and 6 bases from J, with 12 bases in between. Germline V gene sequence: CDR1 SGHTS, CDR2 YDEGEE. The CDR3 spans 13 residues. The table came from immunoSEQ multiplex PCR; TCRdb's copy has only in-frame clones and leaves some out. The sample holds tens of thousands of clones, 90% to 95% seen once. With respect to this clone: The antigen is not known.

This TCR came from a woman aged 35 to 70 with stage I lung adenocarcinoma. The sample here was peripheral blood, taken before any cancer treatment. The V and J genes are TRBV5-8 and TRBJ2-1, with no clear D. Here the CDR3 DNA reads TGTGCCAGCAGGTCACACATGCTCAATGAGCAGTTCTTC. Protein: CASRSHMLNEQFF.